The 23 T cell receptor beta chains given below trace back to one sample, sequenced in a study of blood T cell repertoires in COVID-19. Repertoires were generated with immunoSEQ multiplex PCR, while TCRdb's copy carries only in-frame clones and drops some. This table holds 200,000 to 250,000 clones, 75% to 90% found once. The sequencing sample was made of PBMCs or T cells enriched from blood (not recorded which). The source of these receptors is a woman in her thirties who had been exposed to COVID-19.

The chain carries TRBV7-8 and TRBJ2-1, with TRBD2 matching over 7 bases. The CDR3 sequence is 18 residues long. V shed 7 bases and J 0 bases; nucleotides not matched to a gene: 15. The germline V gene encodes CDR1 SGHVS and CDR2 FQNEAQ. The DNA for the CDR3 is TGTGCCAGCAAACCAAACCGGATCGGGGAGGGCTCCTACAATGAGCAGTTCTTC. Translated, it gives CASKPNRIGEGSYNEQFF.

The genes are TRBV20-1 and TRBJ2-7; 8 positions agree with TRBD2. Per the germline V gene, CDR1 is DFQATT and CDR2 is SNEGSKA (reference sequence). This CDR3 has 15 residues. V lost 3 bases, J lost 4 bases, and 11 bases stayed unmatched. The CDR3 DNA is TGCAGTGCTAGTCCTATCCAGGCGGGGGGATACGAGCAGTACTTC. It encodes CSASPIQAGGYEQYF.

The CDR3: CASRTGTSGLSYNEQFF. The CDR3 DNA sequence: TGCGCCAGCAGAACCGGGACTAGCGGCCTATCCTACAATGAGCAGTTCTTC. The rearrangement joins TRBV5-1 to TRBJ2-1; 11 bases agree with TRBD2. CDR3 length: 17 amino acids. Trimming took 5 bases from V and 1 from J; bases not matched to a gene: 8. CDR1 and CDR2 from the germline V gene are SGHRS and YFSETQ.

The chain uses TRBV5-1 and TRBJ2-3; the D gene is possibly TRBD1 (5 bases). Germline assignment: CDR1 SGHRS and CDR2 YFSETQ. The CDR3 covers 16 residues. The V end lost 5 bases, the J end lost 0 bases, and 16 bases lay between the germline ends. As DNA, the CDR3 is TGCGCCAGCAGGCCTGGTGGGGCGACGAGCACAGATACGCAGTATTTT. Translated: CASRPGGATSTDTQYF. Full variable domain (missing parts from reference TRBV5-1 and TRBJ2-3): KAGVTQTPRYLIKTRGQQVTLSCSPISGHRSVSWYQQTPGQGLQFLFEYFSETQRNKGNFPGRFSGRQFSNSRSEMNVSTLELGDSALYLCASRPGGATSTDTQYFGPGTRLTVL.

This chain uses TRBV6-5 with TRBJ1-5, with TRBD1 identical over 8 bases. The CDR3 loop spans 15 amino acids. The germline V gene has CDR1 MNHEY and CDR2 SVGAGI. Trimming at V came to 6 bases and at J to 1 base, leaving 5 bases not matched to a gene. The CDR3 is CASSRDRGSNQPQHF. The CDR3, as DNA: TGTGCCAGCAGCCGAGACAGGGGAAGCAATCAGCCCCAGCATTTT.

The V and J genes are TRBV10-2 and TRBJ1-6; TRBD1 agrees at 7 bases. CDR1 is WSHSY and CDR2 is SAAADI in the germline V gene. This CDR3 has 17 amino acids. V lost 10 bases to trimming and J lost 9 bases; unmatched junction nucleotides: 21. Written as DNA, the CDR3 is TGCGCCACCCTTAAGACAGGGAACATGGAGGATGGTTCACCCCTCCACTTT. Residues: CATLKTGNMEDGSPLHF.

In this sample, this clone is medium-sized. This chain joins TRBV9 and TRBJ2-2; 8 bases are shared with TRBD2. Germline values: CDR1 SGDLS, CDR2 YYNGEE. V lost 2 bases to trimming and J lost 7 bases; unmatched junction nucleotides: 10. The CDR3 spans 16 residues. CDR3 in amino acids: CASSVGTGGPFGELFF. In nucleotides, the CDR3 is TGTGCCAGCAGCGTGGGGACGGGAGGGCCCTTCGGGGAGCTGTTTTTT.

The chain employs TRBV5-1 and TRBJ2-7, with TRBD2 as a possible D gene (6 bases). Trimming left V 0 bases short and J 3 bases short, with 13 bases between. The germline gives CDR1 SGHRS, CDR2 YFSETQ. The CDR3 loop spans 15 amino acids. The CDR3 sequence: CASSLEAGRHYEQYF. CDR3 nucleotide sequence: TGCGCCAGCAGCTTGGAGGCAGGGAGGCACTACGAGCAGTACTTC.

This chain joins TRBV7-2 and TRBJ1-3; D uncertain. Trimming pared 0 bases from V and 12 bases from J, leaving 12 bases between. Germline CDR1 reads SGHTA; CDR2 reads FQGNSA. This CDR3 has 13 residues. CDR3 protein: CASSLADLASIYF. The CDR3 DNA is TGTGCCAGCAGCTTAGCTGATTTAGCAAGCATATATTTT.

The chain links TRBV9 to TRBJ1-1; no clear D gene. Per the germline V gene, CDR1 is SGDLS and CDR2 is YYNGEE. Trimming took 3 bases from V and 7 from J, leaving 13 bases between them. CDR3 length: 13 amino acids. The CDR3 coding sequence is TGTGCCAGCAGCGCCACAGCAGGCAGTGAAGCTTTCTTT. This codes for CASSATAGSEAFF.

V gene TRBV29-1 combines with J gene TRBJ2-3; 7 nucleotides align to TRBD1. The germline V gene encodes CDR1 SQVTM and CDR2 ANQGSEA. V dropped 6 bases and J dropped 5; count of bases not matched to a gene: 2. This CDR3 has 11 amino acids. The CDR3 reads CSVRQGDTQYF. CDR3 bases: TGCAGCGTACGACAGGGAGATACGCAGTATTTT.

This clone appeared once. V is TRBV12-5 and J is TRBJ2-7; weak D call: TRBD2 (6 bases). Per the germline V gene, CDR1 is LGHNT and CDR2 is FRNRAP. The V and J ends lost 2 bases and 2 bases respectively, with 22 bases between them. This CDR3 spans 18 amino acids. Here the CDR3 DNA reads TGTGCTAGTGGTTTGTCCTCCCCGGGGGTCGGAGGGGCCTACGAGCAGTACTTC. Translated: CASGLSSPGVGGAYEQYF.

The chain has TRBV14 and TRBJ1-6, with a possible D match to TRBD1 (6 bases). V shed 4 bases and J shed 8 bases, with 21 bases lying between them. The length of the CDR3 is 17 residues. Per germline, CDR1 SGHDN and CDR2 FVKESK. The CDR3 loop is CASSLRTGGWMDSPLHF. In DNA form, the CDR3 reads TGTGCCAGCAGCCTCCGTACGGGGGGCTGGATGGATTCACCCCTCCACTTT.

The rearrangement joins TRBV11-3 to TRBJ2-1, with 11 bases that match TRBD2. CDR1 and CDR2 (germline): SGHNT, YENEEA. This CDR3 is 15 amino acids long. J gave up 5 bases and V 4 bases, and 4 bases lay outside the gene matches. DNA of the CDR3: TGTGCCAGCAGCTACGGGACTAGCGGTAACAATGAGCAGTTCTTC. It yields the protein CASSYGTSGNNEQFF. The full variable domain, in which reference TRBV11-3 and TRBJ2-1 provide the parts outside the CDR3, is EAGVVQSPRYKIIEKKQPVAFWCNPISGHNTLYWYLQNLGQGPELLIRYENEEAVDDSQLPKDRFSAERLKGVDSTLKIQPAELGDSAVYLCASSYGTSGNNEQFFGPGTRLTVL.

V gene TRBV20-1 combines with J gene TRBJ1-3; D is unresolved. Germline CDR1 and CDR2: DFQATT and SNEGSKA (reference sequence). V was pared by 3 bases and J by 2 bases, with 11 bases between. The CDR3 sequence is 14 residues long. CDR3 loop: CSASLRETGNTIYF. The CDR3 coding sequence is TGCAGTGCTAGTTTACGGGAAACTGGAAACACCATATATTTT.

The rearrangement joins TRBV15 to TRBJ1-1, with 7 bases aligning to TRBD1. J lost 4 bases, V lost 0 bases, and 5 bases had no gene match. Germline V gene lookup returns CDR1 LNHNV and CDR2 YYDKDF (reference sequence). The length of the CDR3 is 15 residues. The CDR3 DNA reads TGTGCCACCAGCAGAGATCAGGGGGATACCACTGAAGCTTTCTTT. Residues: CATSRDQGDTTEAFF. The full variable domain, in which reference TRBV15 and TRBJ1-1 provide the parts outside the CDR3, is DAMVIQNPRYQVTQFGKPVTLSCSQTLNHNVMYWYQQKSSQAPKLLFHYYDKDFNNEADTPDNFQSRRPNTSFCFLDIRSPGLGDTAMYLCATSRDQGDTTEAFFGQGTRLTVV.

The V gene is TRBV18, the J gene TRBJ1-1; 8 bases map to TRBD1. This CDR3 is 15 amino acids long. Trimming removed 0 bases from V and 1 base from J; junction bases left unmatched: 1. Germline CDR1 KGHSH, CDR2 LQKENI. This CDR3 is CASSPPDRANTEAFF. The CDR3 nucleotides read TGTGCCAGCTCACCACCGGACAGGGCGAACACTGAAGCTTTCTTT.

The chain joins TRBV5-6 to TRBJ2-7; 7 bases align to TRBD2. The V and J ends lost 5 bases and 0 bases, in that order; junction bases with no gene match: 8. Germline CDR1 and CDR2: SGHDT and YYEEEE. The CDR3 runs 15 residues. Written as DNA, the CDR3 is TGTGCCAGCAGTCCTCAGGGCGGGAGCTCCTACGAGCAGTACTTC. Amino acid sequence: CASSPQGGSSYEQYF.

The chain couples TRBV21-1 to TRBJ2-6; the listed D gene, TRBD1, was not tested against the DNA. TRBV21-1 is a pseudogene segment. This CDR3 spans 20 amino acids. The CDR3 spells CAARGTGATTGYSGANVLTF. In DNA, the CDR3 is TGTGCCGCTCGCGGGACAGGGGCAACGACTGGATACTCTGGGGCCAACGTCCTGACTTTC.

This rearrangement joins TRBV30 to TRBJ1-1; 8 nucleotides line up with TRBD1. V shed 3 bases, J shed 1 base, and the junction held 7 bases outside the gene matches. CDR3 size: 15 residues. From germline, CDR1 is GTSNPN and CDR2 SVGIG (reference sequence). The CDR3 spells CAWRERTGKNTEAFF. The CDR3 coding sequence is TGTGCCTGGAGGGAAAGGACAGGGAAGAACACTGAAGCTTTCTTT.

The J gene is TRBJ1-5, the V gene TRBV11-2; D perhaps matches TRBD1 (6 bases). Trimming took off 1 base at V and 1 base at J, with 11 bases between the two ends. In germline, CDR1 is SGHAT, CDR2 FQNNGV. The CDR3 runs to 16 residues. In DNA, the CDR3 is TGTGCCAGCAGCTTAGCCCCCAGGGGCAGCAATCAGCCCCAGCATTTT. Translation: CASSLAPRGSNQPQHF.

The CDR3 sequence: CSASRRTGGNSPLHF. CDR3 coding DNA: TGCAGTGCTAGTAGAAGGACAGGGGGGAATTCACCCCTCCACTTT. The rearrangement joins TRBV20-1 to TRBJ1-6; TRBD1 agrees at 10 bases. With 3 bases clipped from V and 7 bases from J, the junction kept 6 bases outside the gene matches. Per germline, CDR1 DFQATT and CDR2 SNEGSKA (reference sequence). The CDR3 loop spans 15 amino acids.

The V call is TRBV3-1 (or the pseudogene TRBV3-2), the J call TRBJ2-2; 8 bases fit TRBD2. Per the germline V gene, CDR1 is LGHDT and CDR2 is YNNKEL (reference sequence). V shed 0 bases, J shed 5 bases, and the junction held 2 bases outside the gene matches. This CDR3 spans 15 amino acids. CDR3 nucleotide sequence: TGTGCCAGCAGCCAAGAACCTAGCGGGACCGGGGAGCTGTTTTTT. This gives the protein CASSQEPSGTGELFF.